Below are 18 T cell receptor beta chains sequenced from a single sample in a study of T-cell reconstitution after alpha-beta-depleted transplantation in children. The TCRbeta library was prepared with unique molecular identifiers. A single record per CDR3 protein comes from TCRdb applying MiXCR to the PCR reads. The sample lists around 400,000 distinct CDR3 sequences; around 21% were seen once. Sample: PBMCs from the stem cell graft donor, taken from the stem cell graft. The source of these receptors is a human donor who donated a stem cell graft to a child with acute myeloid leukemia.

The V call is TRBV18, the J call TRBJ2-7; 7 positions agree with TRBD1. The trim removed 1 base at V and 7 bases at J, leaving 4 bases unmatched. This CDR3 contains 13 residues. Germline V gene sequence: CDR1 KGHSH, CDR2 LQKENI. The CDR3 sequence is CASSPLTGTEQYF. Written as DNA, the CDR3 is TGTGCCAGCTCACCACTGACAGGGACAGAGCAGTACTTC. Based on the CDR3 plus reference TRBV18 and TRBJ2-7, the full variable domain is NAGVMQNPRHLVRRRGQEARLRCSPMKGHSHVYWYRQLPEEGLKFMVYLQKENIIDESGMPKERFSAEFPKEGPSILRIQQVVRGDSAAYFCASSPLTGTEQYFGPGTRLTVT.

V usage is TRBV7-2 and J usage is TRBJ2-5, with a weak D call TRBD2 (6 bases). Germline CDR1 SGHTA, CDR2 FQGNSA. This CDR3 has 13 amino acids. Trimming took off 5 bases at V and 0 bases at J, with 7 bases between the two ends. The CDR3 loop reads CASSRDYQETQYF. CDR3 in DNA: TGTGCCAGCAGCCGGGACTACCAAGAGACCCAGTACTTC.

This CDR3 reads CASSLAPGRAYEQYF. The CDR3 nucleotides are TGTGCCAGCAGTTTAGCGCCCGGGAGGGCCTACGAGCAGTACTTC. This rearrangement joins TRBV12-3 or TRBV12-4 to TRBJ2-7; 8 positions match TRBD2. The CDR3 has 15 amino acids. Trimming took 0 bases from V and 2 from J; bases not matched to a gene: 3.

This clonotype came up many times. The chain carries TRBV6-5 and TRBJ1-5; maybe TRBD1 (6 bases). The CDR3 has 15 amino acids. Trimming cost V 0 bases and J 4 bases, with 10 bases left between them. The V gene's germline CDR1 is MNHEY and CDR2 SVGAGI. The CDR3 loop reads CASSYSVQGNQPQHF. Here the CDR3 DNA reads TGTGCCAGCAGTTACTCGGTCCAGGGGAATCAGCCCCAGCATTTT.

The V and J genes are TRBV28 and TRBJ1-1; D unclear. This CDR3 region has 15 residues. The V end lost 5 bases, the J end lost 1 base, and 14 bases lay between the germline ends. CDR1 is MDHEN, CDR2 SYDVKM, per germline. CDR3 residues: CASSLGRLRNTEAFF. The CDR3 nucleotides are TGTGCCAGCAGTCTCGGACGGTTACGGAACACTGAAGCTTTCTTT. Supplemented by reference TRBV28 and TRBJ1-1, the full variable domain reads DVKVTQSSRYLVKRTGEKVFLECVQDMDHENMFWYRQDPGLGLRLIYFSYDVKMKEKGDIPEGYSVSREKKERFSLILESASTNQTSMYLCASSLGRLRNTEAFFGQGTRLTVV.

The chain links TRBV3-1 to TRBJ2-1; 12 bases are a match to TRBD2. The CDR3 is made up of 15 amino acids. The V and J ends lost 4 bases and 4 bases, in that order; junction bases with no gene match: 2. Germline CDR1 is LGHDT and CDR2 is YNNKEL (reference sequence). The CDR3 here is CASSRTSGRYNEQFF. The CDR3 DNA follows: TGTGCCAGCAGCCGAACTAGCGGGAGGTACAATGAGCAGTTCTTC.

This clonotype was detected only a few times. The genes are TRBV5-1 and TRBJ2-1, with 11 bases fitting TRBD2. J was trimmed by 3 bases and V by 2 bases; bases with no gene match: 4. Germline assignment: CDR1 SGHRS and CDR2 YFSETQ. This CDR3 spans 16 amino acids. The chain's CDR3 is CASSLPGLAVYNEQFF. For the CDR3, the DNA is TGCGCCAGCAGCTTACCGGGACTAGCGGTCTACAATGAGCAGTTCTTC.

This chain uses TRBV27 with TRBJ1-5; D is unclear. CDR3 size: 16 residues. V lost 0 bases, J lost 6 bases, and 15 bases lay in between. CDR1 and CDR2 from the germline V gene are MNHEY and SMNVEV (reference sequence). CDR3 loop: CASSLSTTGRGQPQHF. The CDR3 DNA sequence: TGTGCCAGCAGTTTATCGACTACGGGTCGGGGTCAGCCCCAGCATTTT.

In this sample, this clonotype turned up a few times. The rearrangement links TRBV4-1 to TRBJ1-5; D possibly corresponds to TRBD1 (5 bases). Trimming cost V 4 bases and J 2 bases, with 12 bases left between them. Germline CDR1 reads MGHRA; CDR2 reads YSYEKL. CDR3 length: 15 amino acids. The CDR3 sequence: CASSPRGSGNQPQHF. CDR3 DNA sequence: TGCGCCAGCAGCCCGAGGGGCAGCGGCAATCAGCCCCAGCATTTT.

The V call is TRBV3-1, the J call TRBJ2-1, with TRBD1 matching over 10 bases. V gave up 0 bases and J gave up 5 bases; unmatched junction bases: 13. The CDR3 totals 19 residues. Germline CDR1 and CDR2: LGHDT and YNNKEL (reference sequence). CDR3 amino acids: CASSQDLGPGTGAHNEQFF. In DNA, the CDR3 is TGTGCCAGCAGCCAAGATCTTGGCCCCGGGACAGGGGCCCACAATGAGCAGTTCTTC.

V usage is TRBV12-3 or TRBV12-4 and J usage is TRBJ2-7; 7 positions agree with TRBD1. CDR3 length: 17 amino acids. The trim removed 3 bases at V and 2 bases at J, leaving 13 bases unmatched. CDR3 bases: TGTGCCAGCAGTTTTAGTGTCATCCAGGGGGTCCCCTACGAGCAGTACTTC. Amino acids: CASSFSVIQGVPYEQYF.

The CDR3 DNA follows: TGTGCCAGCAGCATATGCGACCCTCCAGGGGGGCCTAAAGAGACCCAGTACTTC. Translated: CASSICDPPGGPKETQYF. This chain connects TRBV21-1 to TRBJ2-5; the DNA was not used to check the table's D call, TRBD1. TRBV21-1 is described as a pseudogene. The CDR3 length is 18 residues.

The DNA of the CDR3 is TGTGCCATTGCGATCCCCAGACAGAACATGGGCACCGGGGAGCTGTTTTTT. Translation gives CAIAIPRQNMGTGELFF. The V gene is TRBV28, the J gene TRBJ2-2; possible D gene TRBD1, 5 bases. There are 17 residues in the CDR3. Germline V gene sequence: CDR1 MDHEN, CDR2 SYDVKM. With 10 bases removed from V and 4 bases from J, the gap between germline ends came to 25 bases.

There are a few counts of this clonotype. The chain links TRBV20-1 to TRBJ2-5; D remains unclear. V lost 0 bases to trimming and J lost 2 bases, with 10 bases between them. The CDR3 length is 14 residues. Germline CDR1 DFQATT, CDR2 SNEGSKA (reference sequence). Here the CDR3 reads CSARDVRPQETQYF. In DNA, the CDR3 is TGCAGTGCTAGAGATGTCAGACCACAAGAGACCCAGTACTTC.

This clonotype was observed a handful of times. The CDR3 region has the DNA TGCAGCGTGATATTACAGGGGTTGGAAGAGACCCAGTACTTC. This translates into CSVILQGLEETQYF. The rearrangement uses TRBV29-1 and TRBJ2-5; 7 positions match TRBD1. Germline V lookup: CDR1 SQVTM, CDR2 ANQGSEA. CDR3 length equals 14 residues. Germline trimming cut 6 bases from V and 3 bases from J; bases unmatched to any gene: 10. Based on the CDR3 plus reference TRBV29-1 and TRBJ2-5, the full variable domain is SAVISQKPSRDICQRGTSLTIQCQVDSQVTMMFWYRQQPGQSLTLIATANQGSEATYESGFVIDKFPISRPNLTFSTLTVSNMSPEDSSIYLCSVILQGLEETQYFGPGTRLLVL.

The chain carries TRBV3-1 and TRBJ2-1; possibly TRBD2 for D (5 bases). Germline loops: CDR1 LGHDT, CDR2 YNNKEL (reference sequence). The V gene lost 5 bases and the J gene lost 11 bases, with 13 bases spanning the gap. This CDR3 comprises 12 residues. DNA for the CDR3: TGTGCCAGCAGCAAGGCCGGGATGCAGCAGTTCTTC. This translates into CASSKAGMQQFF.

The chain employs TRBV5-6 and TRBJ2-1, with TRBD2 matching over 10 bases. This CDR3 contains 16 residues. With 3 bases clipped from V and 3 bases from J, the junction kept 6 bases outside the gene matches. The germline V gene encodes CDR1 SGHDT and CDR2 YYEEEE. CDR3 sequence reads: CASSSESGRGYNEQFF. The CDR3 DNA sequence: TGTGCCAGCAGCTCCGAGAGCGGGAGGGGCTACAATGAGCAGTTCTTC.

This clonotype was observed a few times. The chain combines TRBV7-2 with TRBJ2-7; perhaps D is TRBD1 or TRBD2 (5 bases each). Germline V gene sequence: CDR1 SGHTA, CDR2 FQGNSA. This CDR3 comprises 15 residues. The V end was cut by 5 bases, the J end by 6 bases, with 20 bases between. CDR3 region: CASSPGWGRNSEQYF. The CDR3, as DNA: TGTGCCAGCAGCCCCGGGTGGGGACGAAATAGCGAGCAGTACTTC.